The entry below describes one T cell receptor beta chain. It has no known antigen specificity. The sample holds no much larger clone one base away, and base qualities are not on file. The data originate from a study of CD8+ T cells in alopecia areata (dated by TCRdb to 2016 to 2019). With regard to the full study: The treated patients took part in an open-label pilot trial in which moderate-to-severe alopecia areata was treated with oral tofacitinib at 5 to 10 mg twice daily. Tofacitinib was given for 6 to 18 months, followed by 6 months of follow-up off drug to assess delayed response and recurrence. For the treated patients, the SALT score, which quantifies what percentage of scalp surface area is affected, served as the measure of disease severity. The study used high-throughput TCRbeta sequencing to examine T cell clonal expansion in alopecia areata, in both the C3H/HeJ mouse model and human patients. On the human side, TCRbeta sequencing was run on scalp tissue and on sorted CD4+ and CD8+ peripheral blood T cells from healthy controls and from alopecia areata patients with either patchy or totalis/universalis disease. Tofacitinib-treated patients had biopsies at baseline and at 4 and 24 weeks of treatment, with a later scalp biopsy in several patients. Clonality in the scalp was compared among normal scalp (n=4), patchy alopecia areata scalp (n=8), and alopecia totalis/universalis scalp (n=8). RNA was extracted with the PAXgene miRNA kit for fixed scalp, the miRNeasy kit for PBMCs, and the RNeasy kit for mouse skin. immunoSEQ multiplex PCR using 35 Vbeta forward primers and 13 Jbeta reverse primers was used to amplify TCRbeta CDR3 regions.

The library was generated by the immunoSEQ multiplex PCR assay. To provide template for TCR sequencing, every sample had RNA extracted and reverse transcribed into cDNA. First-strand cDNA was synthesized using SuperScript III with a 2:1 mix of oligo-dT and random hexamers. A synthetic immune receptor repertoire was used to gauge amplification bias, and whatever bias remained was removed computationally. The paper's data handling went like this. Raw reads were preprocessed for error removal, and CDR3 was defined according to IMGT conventions as running from the conserved cysteine to phenylalanine. Clonality was computed by normalizing Shannon entropy by log2 of the number of productive unique TCRs and subtracting the result from 1. Whether each scalp clone was CD4 or CD8 was inferred by checking scalp TCRbeta sequences against the CD4 and CD8 repertoires from sorted blood. The clones in this table, taken by TCRdb from immuneACCESS, are in-frame only. Not every clone is retained; where verified, under half of the shortfall comes from an unresolved V gene, and the cause of the rest is unknown. V, J and clone size are those of that table, while D and trimming were read from the DNA. The sample contains about 180,000 clones, approximately 52% of them found a single time. The ten largest clones add up to roughly 17% of the sample.

What the authors observed across the whole study: Scalp TCR repertoire analysis is complicated because resident alphabeta T cells in normal human skin are also sequenced, whereas mouse skin is dominated by gammadelta T cells. Scalp clonality and the number of expanded CD8+ clones among the top 100 scalp clones were significantly decreased by tofacitinib. Compared with normal scalp, lesional scalp, particularly in alopecia totalis/universalis, had higher clonality and more expanded CD8+ clones, which suggests antigenic drive. Compared with mice, TCR sequences shared between patients were less clear, possibly partly because of HLA diversity across the patient population. During tofacitinib treatment, many expanded lesional clones remained in scalp and blood, and this persistence may partly explain relapse after treatment is stopped. The treated cohort was small, with a single nonresponder, so links between baseline CD8+ expansion and response need larger studies.

The CDR3, cysteine through phenylalanine, is 13 amino acids long. Of all the DNA, just the CDR3 is kept, 39 bases in frame from base 1. CDR1 and CDR2, per the germline V gene, are KGHSH and LQKENI. Relative to germline, V is 2 bases shorter and J is 10 bases shorter, with 12 bases between their ends. Explained via the paper, the treatment or condition label denotes: oral pan-JAK inhibitor, 5-10 mg twice daily. Lesional scalp punch biopsies and peripheral blood were collected from alopecia areata patients. PBMCs were isolated by density centrifugation and stained for CD3, CD4 and CD8, after which CD4+ and CD8+ T cells were sorted on a FACSAria.

The origin of this receptor is a human donor with alopecia areata. The chain couples TRBV18 to TRBJ1-3, with the D gene uncertain. This sample comprised CD4+ T cells sorted from blood, obtained between weeks 55 and 65, from a patient treated with tofacitinib. CDR3 reads: CASSPGEMRTIYF. The DNA sequence is as follows: TGTGCCAGCTCACCAGGGGAGATGCGAACCATATATTTT.